Listed here are 10 T cell receptor beta chains from one sample, sequenced in a study of T cell repertoires in cytomegalovirus infection. TCRdb redid the calling of the reads with MiXCR, one entry per CDR3 protein. The sample has about 320,000 distinct CDR3 sequences, over 7.5% seen once. The sample was PBMCs. These receptor sequences come from a human donor in good health (CMV status not recorded). Some clones in this sample may be carry-over from other donors' samples.

This clonotype appeared many times. This sequence joins TRBV9 and TRBJ1-2; 11 bases match TRBD1. V dropped 4 bases and J dropped 5; count of bases not matched to a gene: 10. This CDR3 region has 16 residues. Looked up from germline, CDR1 is SGDLS and CDR2 is YYNGEE. The CDR3 protein is CASSPRDRGLVYGYTF. The CDR3 DNA follows: TGTGCCAGCAGCCCCCGGGACAGGGGGTTAGTATATGGCTACACCTTC.

There are many counts of this clonotype. This chain connects TRBV7-9 to TRBJ1-1, with D hard to call. V was clipped by 5 bases and J by 8 bases, with 12 bases between them. The CDR3 contains 12 residues. Germline CDR1 is SEHNR and CDR2 is FQNEAQ (reference sequence). CDR3 in amino acids: CASSPYNGEAFF. The CDR3 nucleotides read TGTGCCAGCAGCCCCTACAACGGGGAAGCTTTCTTT.

The rearrangement joins TRBV7-9 to TRBJ2-1, with TRBD1 as a possible D gene (6 bases). CDR3 length: 16 amino acids. The germline V gene encodes CDR1 SEHNR and CDR2 FQNEAQ (reference sequence). The V end was cut by 5 bases, the J end by 2 bases, with 16 bases between. As DNA, the CDR3 is TGTGCCAGCAGCCCCCAGGGGCATACCCCCTACAATGAGCAGTTCTTC. It encodes CASSPQGHTPYNEQFF.

This clonotype occurred many times. The rearrangement joins TRBV12-3 or TRBV12-4 to TRBJ1-2; D remains unclear. Trimming pared 7 bases from V and 1 base from J, leaving 10 bases between. This CDR3 has 13 residues. The CDR3 here is CASTKTDNYGYTF. The DNA for the CDR3 is TGTGCCAGCACCAAAACAGATAACTATGGCTACACCTTC.

In its sample, this clonotype was seen a few times. The V call is TRBV20-1, the J call TRBJ2-1; tentatively, D is TRBD2 (6 bases). Germline V lookup: CDR1 DFQATT, CDR2 SNEGSKA (reference sequence). With 1 base removed from V and 6 bases from J, the gap between germline ends came to 13 bases. This CDR3 has 14 amino acids. The DNA of the CDR3 is TGCAGTGCTAGAGTCGGGACTCCTCCCAATGAGCAGTTCTTC. It codes for CSARVGTPPNEQFF.

The J gene is TRBJ1-1, the V gene TRBV20-1, with unresolved D. Germline CDR1 and CDR2: DFQATT and SNEGSKA (reference sequence). V lost 3 bases, J lost 4 bases, and 12 bases lay in between. CDR3 length: 13 amino acids. The DNA for the CDR3 is TGCAGTGCTAGTCCCGGTCCGGGCACTGAAGCTTTCTTT. As protein: CSASPGPGTEAFF.

The table lists this clonotype with a few counts. V and J are TRBV7-2 and TRBJ2-1; 15 bases are a match to TRBD2. The CDR3 sequence is 16 residues long. Germline CDR1 reads SGHTA; CDR2 reads FQGNSA. The junction had 14 bases not matched to a gene; V was cut back by 5 bases and J by 15 bases. In nucleotides, the CDR3 is TGTGCCAGCAGCACCGCCGGACTAGCGGGGGGGCAGCCCCTGTTCTTC. This gives the protein CASSTAGLAGGQPLFF.

The rearrangement joins TRBV20-1 to TRBJ2-3; 10 nucleotides match TRBD2. CDR3 length: 14 amino acids. The trim removed 5 bases at V and 6 bases at J, leaving 8 bases unmatched. The germline CDR1 and CDR2 sequences are DFQATT and SNEGSKA (reference sequence). The CDR3, as DNA: TGCAGTGCTCCTAGCGGGGGCCGGTTTGATACGCAGTATTTT. It translates to CSAPSGGRFDTQYF.

V gene TRBV7-6 combines with J gene TRBJ1-5; D is possibly TRBD1 (5 bases). Between the trimmed V and J ends, which lost 5 bases and 7 bases, there was a span of 18 bases. The CDR3 extends over 15 amino acids. CDR1 and CDR2 (germline): SGHVS, FNYEAQ. As DNA, the CDR3 is TGTGCCAGCAGCCGGGGCGGGGTTTCAGGACAGCCCCAGCATTTT. It is translated as CASSRGGVSGQPQHF.

This clonotype was picked up many times. The chain couples TRBV12-3 or TRBV12-4 to TRBJ1-4; 7 nucleotides align to TRBD1. This CDR3 contains 14 residues. With 2 bases clipped from V and 7 bases from J, the junction kept 4 bases outside the gene matches. The chain's CDR3 is CASSLYQGGEKLFF. CDR3 in DNA: TGTGCCAGCAGTTTATACCAGGGGGGTGAAAAACTGTTTTTT.